This is a list of T cell receptor beta chains from one sample in a study of cytomegalovirus exposure and HLA in healthy donors. The method was immunoSEQ multiplex PCR; TCRdb's version includes in-frame clones alone and lacks a portion of them. This sample has about 120,000 clones, with about three quarters found just once. Specimen: PBMCs. The receptor set was obtained from a woman aged 40 to 50 in good health and CMV-seropositive. CDR3s include the opening cysteine and the closing phenylalanine or tryptophan. D genes are given only for firm matches. Clone sizes are given selectively: once, few, many, or a class where the clone is expanded.

NA	NA	TRBJ1-4	TRBV5-4	TGTGCCAGCAGCTCTGACAGCACAACTAATGAAAAACTGTTTTTT	CASSSDSTTNEKLFF
NA	TRBD1	TRBJ2-7	TRBV9	TGTGCCAGCAGCGTAGGACAGCCCGGGACAGGGGGCTGGGAGCAGTACTTC	CASSVGQPGTGGWEQYF
few	NA	TRBJ2-3	TRBV9	TGTGCCAGCAGCCACCTCAGGGGAACCAACACAGATACGCAGTATTTT	CASSHLRGTNTDTQYF
NA	TRBD1	TRBJ2-7	TRBV9	TGTGCCAGCAGCGCCAGGGGACAGAACTACGAGCAGTACTTC	CASSARGQNYEQYF
NA	NA	TRBJ1-6	TRBV7-3	TGTGCCAGCAGCCGGACAGAGGGTTCACCCCTCCACTTT	CASSRTEGSPLHF
NA	TRBD1	TRBJ1-2	TRBV6-5	TGTGCCAGCAGTTCCGGCCCTCGGACAGGAAACTATGGCTACCCCTTC	CASSSGPRTGNYGYPF
few	NA	TRBJ1-2	TRBV4-2	TGTGCCAGCAGCCAAGACGCCCCCTCGCCCGGCTATGGCTACACCTTC	CASSQDAPSPGYGYTF
NA	NA	TRBJ2-1	TRBV7-2	TGTGCCAGCAGCTCGGCCGGGATTTACAATGAGCAGTTCTTC	CASSSAGIYNEQFF
NA	TRBD1	TRBJ2-5	TRBV18	TGTGCCAGCTCCCCACAGGGGCAGGAGACCCAGTACTTC	CASSPQGQETQYF
NA	NA	TRBJ2-2	TRBV27	TGTGCCAGCAGTTTAGGGGCCTCCACCGGGGAGCTGTTTTTT	CASSLGASTGELFF
NA	TRBD1	TRBJ2-7	TRBV5-4	TGTGCCAGCAGAGAGGGACAGGGACACGAGCAGTACTTC	CASREGQGHEQYF
NA	NA	TRBJ1-3	TRBV6-5	TGTGCCAGCAGTTACTCCAACCAGGGCTTCGGAAACACCATATATTTT	CASSYSNQGFGNTIYF
NA	NA	TRBJ1-6	TRBV6-1	TGTGCCAGCAGTGAAGGGACTGCTAATTCACCCCTCCACTTT	CASSEGTANSPLHF
NA	NA	TRBJ2-2	TRBV6-1	TGTGCCAGCAGTGCCCTCTCACAGGGTGGCGGGGAGCTGTTTTTT	CASSALSQGGGELFF
once	TRBD2	TRBJ2-3	TRBV5-1	TGCGCCAGCAAGCGGGAGTCTAGCACAGATACGCAGTATTTT	CASKRESSTDTQYF
few	NA	TRBJ2-7	TRBV19	TGTGCCAGTATTGGGTCCAGAGGGGAGCAGTACTTC	CASIGSRGEQYF
NA	NA	TRBJ2-7	TRBV6-1	TGTGCCAGCAGAGGCAGGGTGGCCCCCTACGAGCAGTACTTC	CASRGRVAPYEQYF
NA	NA	TRBJ2-7	TRBV2	TGTGCCAGCAGTGTTGGGCAGAACTCCTACGAGCAGTACTTC	CASSVGQNSYEQYF
few	NA	TRBJ1-6	TRBV5-6	TGTGCCAGCAGCGCGATGTTGAGGGAAGGTTCTAATTCACCCCTCCACTTT	CASSAMLREGSNSPLHF
NA	TRBD1	TRBJ2-7	TRBV5-1	TGCGCCAGCAGCCTGGGGACAGGGGATTTCTACGAGCAGTACTTC	CASSLGTGDFYEQYF
NA	NA	TRBJ1-1	TRBV2	TGTGCCAGCAGGGGGGGGGCCTACAACACTGAAGCTTTCTTT	CASRGGAYNTEAFF
few	TRBD2	TRBJ2-2	TRBV6-1	TGTGCCAGCAGTGACAGCGGGAGGGTTGTCACCGGGGAGCTGTTTTTT	CASSDSGRVVTGELFF
NA	TRBD1	TRBJ1-1	TRBV7-9	TGTGCCAGCAGCCCTCTTGGAGGGGGCGAAGCTTTCTTT	CASSPLGGGEAFF
NA	TRBD1	TRBJ1-6	TRBV14	TGTGCCAGCAGCCAAGGACAGGGTAGTTCACCCCTCCACTTT	CASSQGQGSSPLHF
NA	NA	TRBJ1-2	TRBV4-1	TGCGCCAGCAGCCAGGGCGCACTTAACTATGGCTACACCTTC	CASSQGALNYGYTF
NA	TRBD1	TRBJ2-7	TRBV5-4	TGTGCCAGCAGCTTGGAGGGCTCGACAGGGCGGGAGCAGTACTTC	CASSLEGSTGREQYF
NA	TRBD2	TRBJ2-7	TRBV6-1	TGTGCCAGCAGTGAAGGGGGTAGCGGGGGACTCCGATTCACCTACGAGCAGTACTTC	CASSEGGSGGLRFTYEQYF
NA	TRBD1	TRBJ2-7	TRBV19	TGTGCCAGTAGTTCACGGGACAGATCCTCCTACGAGCAGTACTTC	CASSSRDRSSYEQYF
NA	NA	TRBJ1-1	TRBV5-1	TGCGCCAGCAGCTCCGGAGCACAGGGAAACACTGAAGCTTTCTTT	CASSSGAQGNTEAFF
NA	NA	TRBJ1-2	TRBV7-3	TGTGCCAGCAGCCCCGGGAGCACAGCTAACTATGGCTACACCTTC	CASSPGSTANYGYTF
NA	NA	TRBJ1-2	TRBV4-3	TGCGCCAGCAGCCAGGCGGCGGGGAGGGAGAACTATGGCTACACCTTC	CASSQAAGRENYGYTF
NA	NA	TRBJ2-7	TRBV5-1	TGCGCCAGCACCTTAGGGCAGGGGAGCTCCTACGAGCAGTACTTC	CASTLGQGSSYEQYF
once	NA	TRBJ2-5	TRBV7-8	TGTGCCAGCAGCTTGGGACACCTGAGGGAGACCCAGTACTTC	CASSLGHLRETQYF
NA	NA	TRBJ2-2	TRBV18	TGTGCCAGCTCACCACCGGTAGTTGACACCGGGGAGCTGTTTTTT	CASSPPVVDTGELFF
NA	NA	TRBJ2-2	TRBV29-1	TGCAGCGCCCCCCCCAGGACACCGTGGGAGCTGTTTTTT	CSAPPRTPWELFF
NA	NA	TRBJ2-3	TRBV7-3	TGTGCCAGCAGCGCCCGAGGGAGTGCAGATACGCAGTATTTT	CASSARGSADTQYF
NA	NA	TRBJ1-1	TRBV27	TGTGCCAGCAGTTTAACAAGAATCAACATGAACACTGAAGCTTTCTTT	CASSLTRINMNTEAFF
NA	TRBD1	TRBJ1-1	TRBV5-1	TGCGCCAGCAGCGGGGACAGGAACACTGAAGCTTTCTTT	CASSGDRNTEAFF
NA	TRBD1	TRBJ2-7	TRBV10-3	TGTGCCACCAGGACAGGGGGAGATGACGAGCAGTACTTC	CATRTGGDDEQYF
NA	NA	TRBJ1-2	TRBV9	TGTGCCAGCAGCGTAGAGGTGGACGGACTTAACTATGGCTACACCTTC	CASSVEVDGLNYGYTF